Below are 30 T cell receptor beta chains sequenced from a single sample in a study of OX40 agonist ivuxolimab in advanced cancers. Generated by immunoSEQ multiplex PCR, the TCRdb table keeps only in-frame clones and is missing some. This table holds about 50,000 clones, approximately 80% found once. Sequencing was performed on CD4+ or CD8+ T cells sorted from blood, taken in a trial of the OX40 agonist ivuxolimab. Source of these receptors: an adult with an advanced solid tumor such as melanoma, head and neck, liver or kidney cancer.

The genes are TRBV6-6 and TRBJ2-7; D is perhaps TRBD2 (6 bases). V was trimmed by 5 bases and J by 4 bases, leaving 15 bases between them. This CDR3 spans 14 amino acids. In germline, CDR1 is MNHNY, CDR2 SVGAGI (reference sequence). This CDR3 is CASSKRGGGYEQYF. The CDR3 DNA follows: TGTGCCAGCAGTAAACGGGGCGGAGGGTACGAGCAGTACTTC.

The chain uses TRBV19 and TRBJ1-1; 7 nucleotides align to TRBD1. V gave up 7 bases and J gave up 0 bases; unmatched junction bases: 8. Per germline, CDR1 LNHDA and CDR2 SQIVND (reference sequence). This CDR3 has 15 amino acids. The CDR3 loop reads CASKGRQGLNTEAFF. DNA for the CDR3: TGTGCCAGTAAAGGGAGACAGGGATTGAACACTGAAGCTTTCTTT. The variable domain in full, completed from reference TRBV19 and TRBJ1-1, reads DGGITQSPKYLFRKEGQNVTLSCEQNLNHDAMYWYRQDPGQGLRLIYYSQIVNDFQKGDIAEGYSVSREKKESFPLTVTSAQKNPTAFYLCASKGRQGLNTEAFFGQGTRLTVV.

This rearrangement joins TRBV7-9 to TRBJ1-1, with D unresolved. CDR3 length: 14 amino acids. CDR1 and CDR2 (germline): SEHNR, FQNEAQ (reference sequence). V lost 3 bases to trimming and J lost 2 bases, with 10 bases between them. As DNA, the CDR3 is TGTGCCAGCAGCTTGGAATTCGTAAACACTGAAGCTTTCTTT. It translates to CASSLEFVNTEAFF.

For the CDR3, the DNA is TGTGCCAGCAGCGCCTACATCCCGAATGAAAAACTGTTTTTT. Encoded protein: CASSAYIPNEKLFF. This chain links TRBV7-8 with TRBJ1-4; D is unclear. The CDR3 spans 14 residues. CDR1 and CDR2 (germline): SGHVS, FQNEAQ. The germline V and J ends were trimmed by 5 bases and 5 bases, with 12 bases remaining between them.

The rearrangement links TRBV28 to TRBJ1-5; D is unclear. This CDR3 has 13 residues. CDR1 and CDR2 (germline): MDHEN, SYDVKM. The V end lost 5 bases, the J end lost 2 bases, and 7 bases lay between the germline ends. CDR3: CASSLLRNQPQHF. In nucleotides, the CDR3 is TGTGCCAGCAGTCTCCTTCGCAATCAGCCCCAGCATTTT.

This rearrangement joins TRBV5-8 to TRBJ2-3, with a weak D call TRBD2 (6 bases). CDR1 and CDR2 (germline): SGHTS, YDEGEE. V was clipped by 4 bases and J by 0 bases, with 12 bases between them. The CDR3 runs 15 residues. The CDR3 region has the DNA TGTGCCAGCAGCCCGCGGAGGGCCAGCACAGATACGCAGTATTTT. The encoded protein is CASSPRRASTDTQYF.

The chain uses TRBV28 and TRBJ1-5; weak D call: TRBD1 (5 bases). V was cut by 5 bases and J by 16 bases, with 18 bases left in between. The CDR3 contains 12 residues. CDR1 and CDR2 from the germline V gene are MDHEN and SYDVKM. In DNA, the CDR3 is TGTGCCAGCAGTCTCCTTTTAGGGGCTGGACATTTT. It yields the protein CASSLLLGAGHF.

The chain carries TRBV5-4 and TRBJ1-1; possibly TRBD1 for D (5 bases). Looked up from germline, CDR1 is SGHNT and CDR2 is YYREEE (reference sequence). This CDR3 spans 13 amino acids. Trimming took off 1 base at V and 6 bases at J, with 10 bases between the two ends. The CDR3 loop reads CASSLRGAPEAFF. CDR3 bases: TGTGCCAGCAGCTTGAGAGGGGCCCCTGAAGCTTTCTTT.

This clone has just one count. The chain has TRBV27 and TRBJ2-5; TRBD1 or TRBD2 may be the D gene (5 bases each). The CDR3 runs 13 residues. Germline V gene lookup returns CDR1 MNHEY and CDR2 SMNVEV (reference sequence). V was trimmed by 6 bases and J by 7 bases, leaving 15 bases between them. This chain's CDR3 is CASSGTQGRTQYF. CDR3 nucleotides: TGTGCCAGCAGCGGGACCCAAGGGAGGACCCAGTACTTC.

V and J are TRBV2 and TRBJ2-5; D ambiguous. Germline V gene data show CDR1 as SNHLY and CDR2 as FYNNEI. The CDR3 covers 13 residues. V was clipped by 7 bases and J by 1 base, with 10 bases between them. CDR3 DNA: TGTGCCAGCATCCGGCAGACCCAAGAGACCCAGTACTTC. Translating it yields CASIRQTQETQYF.

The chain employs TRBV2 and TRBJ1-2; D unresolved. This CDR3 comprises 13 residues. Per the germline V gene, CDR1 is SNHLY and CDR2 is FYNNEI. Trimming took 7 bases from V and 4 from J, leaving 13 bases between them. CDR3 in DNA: TGTGCCAGCACGGTTTCAGGAATCTATGGCTACACCTTC. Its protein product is CASTVSGIYGYTF.

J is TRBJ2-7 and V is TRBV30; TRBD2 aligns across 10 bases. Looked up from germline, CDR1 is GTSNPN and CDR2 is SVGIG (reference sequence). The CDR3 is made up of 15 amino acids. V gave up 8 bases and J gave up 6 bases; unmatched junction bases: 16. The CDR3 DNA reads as TGTGCCCTGGGCCGGGGGTCTAGCGGGAGAAGCGAGCAGTACTTC. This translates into CALGRGSSGRSEQYF.

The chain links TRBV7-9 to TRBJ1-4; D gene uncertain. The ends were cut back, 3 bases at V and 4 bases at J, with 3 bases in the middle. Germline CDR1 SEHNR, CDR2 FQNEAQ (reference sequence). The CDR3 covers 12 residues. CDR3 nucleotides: TGTGCCAGCAGCTTCAATAATGAAAAACTGTTTTTT. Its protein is CASSFNNEKLFF.

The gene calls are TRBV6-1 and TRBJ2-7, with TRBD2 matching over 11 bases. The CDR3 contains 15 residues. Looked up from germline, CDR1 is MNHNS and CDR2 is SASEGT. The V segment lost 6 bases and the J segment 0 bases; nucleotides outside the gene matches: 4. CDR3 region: CASSAGTSGSYEQYF. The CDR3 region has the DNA TGTGCCAGCAGCGCCGGGACTAGCGGCTCCTACGAGCAGTACTTC.

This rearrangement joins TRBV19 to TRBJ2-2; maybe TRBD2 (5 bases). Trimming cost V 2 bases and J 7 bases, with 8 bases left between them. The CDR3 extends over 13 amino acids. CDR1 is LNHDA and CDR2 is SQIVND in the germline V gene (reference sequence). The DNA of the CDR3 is TGTGCCAGTAGTATATCCCGGGGCGGGGAGCTGTTTTTT. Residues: CASSISRGGELFF. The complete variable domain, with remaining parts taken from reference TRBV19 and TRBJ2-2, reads DGGITQSPKYLFRKEGQNVTLSCEQNLNHDAMYWYRQDPGQGLRLIYYSQIVNDFQKGDIAEGYSVSREKKESFPLTVTSAQKNPTAFYLCASSISRGGELFFGEGSRLTVL.

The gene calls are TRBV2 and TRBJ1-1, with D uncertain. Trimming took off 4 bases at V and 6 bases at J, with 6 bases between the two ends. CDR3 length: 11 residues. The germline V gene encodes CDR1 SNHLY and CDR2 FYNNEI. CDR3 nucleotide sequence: TGTGCCAGCAGTGTGGTCCCTGAAGCTTTCTTT. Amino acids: CASSVVPEAFF.

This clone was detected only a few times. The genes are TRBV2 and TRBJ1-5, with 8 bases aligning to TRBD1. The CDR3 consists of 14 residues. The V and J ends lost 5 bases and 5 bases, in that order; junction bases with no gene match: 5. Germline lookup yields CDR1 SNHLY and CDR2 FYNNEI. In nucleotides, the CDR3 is TGTGCCAGCAGTCAACAGGGGGAAGATCAGCCCCAGCATTTT. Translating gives CASSQQGEDQPQHF. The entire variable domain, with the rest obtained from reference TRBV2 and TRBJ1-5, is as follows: EPEVTQTPSHQVTQMGQEVILRCVPISNHLYFYWYRQILGQKVEFLVSFYNNEISEKSEIFDDQFSVERPDGSNFTLKIRSTKLEDSAMYFCASSQQGEDQPQHFGDGTRLSIL.

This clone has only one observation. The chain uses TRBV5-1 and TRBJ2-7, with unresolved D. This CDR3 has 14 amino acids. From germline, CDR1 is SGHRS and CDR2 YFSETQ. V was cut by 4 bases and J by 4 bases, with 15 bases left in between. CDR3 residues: CASSPLGTEYEQYF. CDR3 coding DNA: TGCGCCAGCAGCCCATTGGGAACCGAATACGAGCAGTACTTC. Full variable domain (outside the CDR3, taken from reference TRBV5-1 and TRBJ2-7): KAGVTQTPRYLIKTRGQQVTLSCSPISGHRSVSWYQQTPGQGLQFLFEYFSETQRNKGNFPGRFSGRQFSNSRSEMNVSTLELGDSALYLCASSPLGTEYEQYFGPGTRLTVT.

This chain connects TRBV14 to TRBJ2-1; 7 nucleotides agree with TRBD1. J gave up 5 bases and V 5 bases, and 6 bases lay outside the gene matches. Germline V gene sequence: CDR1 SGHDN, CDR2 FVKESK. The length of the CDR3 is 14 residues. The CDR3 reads CASSFGTVDNEQFF. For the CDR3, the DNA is TGTGCCAGCAGCTTCGGGACAGTTGACAATGAGCAGTTCTTC.

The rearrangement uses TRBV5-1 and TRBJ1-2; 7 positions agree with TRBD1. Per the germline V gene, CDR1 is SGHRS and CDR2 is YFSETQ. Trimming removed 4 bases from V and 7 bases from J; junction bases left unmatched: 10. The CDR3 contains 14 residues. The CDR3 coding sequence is TGCGCCAGCAGCGCAGCCCAGGGGGTTATTGGCTACACCTTC. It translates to CASSAAQGVIGYTF.

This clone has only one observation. The chain's CDR3 is CASSEASWGLRREQYF. The CDR3 DNA reads TGTGCCAGCAGTGAAGCGTCCTGGGGGCTACGGAGGGAGCAGTACTTC. The rearrangement links TRBV6-1 to TRBJ2-7; D is possibly TRBD1 (6 bases). Germline CDR1 is MNHNS and CDR2 is SASEGT. The V end lost 0 bases, the J end lost 7 bases, and 19 bases lay between the germline ends. CDR3 length: 16 amino acids.

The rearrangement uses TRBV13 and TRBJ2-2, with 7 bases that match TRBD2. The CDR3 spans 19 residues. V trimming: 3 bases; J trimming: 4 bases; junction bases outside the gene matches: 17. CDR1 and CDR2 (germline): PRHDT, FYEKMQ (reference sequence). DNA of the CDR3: TGTGCCAGCAGCTTCTACAAGGCGGGGGACTTGTTATCCACCGGGGAGCTGTTTTTT. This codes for CASSFYKAGDLLSTGELFF.

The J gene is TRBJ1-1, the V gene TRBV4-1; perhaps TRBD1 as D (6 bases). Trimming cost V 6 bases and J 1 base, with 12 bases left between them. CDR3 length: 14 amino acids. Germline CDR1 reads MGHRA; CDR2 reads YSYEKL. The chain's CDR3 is CASRPTGSNTEAFF. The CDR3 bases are TGCGCCAGCAGGCCGACAGGTTCGAACACTGAAGCTTTCTTT.

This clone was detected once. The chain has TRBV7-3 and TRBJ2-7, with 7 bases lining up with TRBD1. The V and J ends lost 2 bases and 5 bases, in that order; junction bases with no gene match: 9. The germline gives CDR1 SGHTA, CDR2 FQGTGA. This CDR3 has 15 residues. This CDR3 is CASSLGDSRSDEQYF. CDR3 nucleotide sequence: TGTGCCAGCAGCTTAGGGGACAGTCGTTCGGACGAGCAGTACTTC.

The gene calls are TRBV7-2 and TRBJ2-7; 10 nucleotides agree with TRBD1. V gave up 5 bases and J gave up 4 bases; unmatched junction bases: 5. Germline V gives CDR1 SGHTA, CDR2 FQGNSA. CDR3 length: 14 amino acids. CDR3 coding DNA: TGTGCCAGCAGCCGGGACAGGGGCTTTTACGAGCAGTACTTC. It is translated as CASSRDRGFYEQYF.

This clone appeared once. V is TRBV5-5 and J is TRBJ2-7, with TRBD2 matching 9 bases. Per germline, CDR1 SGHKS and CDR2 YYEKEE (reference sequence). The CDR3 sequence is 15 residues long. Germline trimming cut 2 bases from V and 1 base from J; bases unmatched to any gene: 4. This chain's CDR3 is CASSFLAGSSYEQYF. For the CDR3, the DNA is TGTGCCAGCAGCTTTCTAGCGGGATCATCCTACGAGCAGTACTTC.

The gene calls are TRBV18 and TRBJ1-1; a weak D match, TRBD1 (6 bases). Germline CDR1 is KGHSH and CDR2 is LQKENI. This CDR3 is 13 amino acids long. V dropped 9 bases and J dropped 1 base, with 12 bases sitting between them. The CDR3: CASGQQSNTEAFF. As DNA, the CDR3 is TGTGCCAGTGGACAGCAGTCGAACACTGAAGCTTTCTTT.

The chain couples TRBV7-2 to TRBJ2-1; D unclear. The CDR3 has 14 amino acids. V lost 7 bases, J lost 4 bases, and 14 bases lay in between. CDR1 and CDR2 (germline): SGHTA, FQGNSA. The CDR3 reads CASTRSREYNEQFF. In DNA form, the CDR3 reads TGTGCCAGCACTCGGTCAAGAGAATACAATGAGCAGTTCTTC. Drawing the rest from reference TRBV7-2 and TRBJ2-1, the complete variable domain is GAGVSQSPSNKVTEKGKDVELRCDPISGHTALYWYRQSLGQGLEFLIYFQGNSAPDKSGLPSDRFSAERTGGSVSTLTIQRTQQEDSAVYLCASTRSREYNEQFFGPGTRLTVL.

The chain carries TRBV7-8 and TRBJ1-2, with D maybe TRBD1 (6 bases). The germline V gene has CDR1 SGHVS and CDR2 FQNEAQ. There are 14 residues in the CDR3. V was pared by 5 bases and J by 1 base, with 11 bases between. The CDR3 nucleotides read TGTGCCAGCAGCCCTACAGGGTTTAACTATGGCTACACCTTC. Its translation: CASSPTGFNYGYTF. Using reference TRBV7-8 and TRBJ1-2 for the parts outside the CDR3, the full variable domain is GAGVSQSPRYKVAKRGQDVALRCDPISGHVSLFWYQQALGQGPEFLTYFQNEAQLDKSGLPSDRFFAERPEGSVSTLKIQRTQQEDSAVYLCASSPTGFNYGYTFGSGTRLTVV.

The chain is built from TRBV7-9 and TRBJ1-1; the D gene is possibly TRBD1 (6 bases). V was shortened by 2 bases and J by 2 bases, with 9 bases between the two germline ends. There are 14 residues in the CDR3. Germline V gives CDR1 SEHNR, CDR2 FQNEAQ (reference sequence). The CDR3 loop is CASSLLGTNTEAFF. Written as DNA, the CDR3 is TGTGCCAGCAGCTTACTGGGGACAAACACTGAAGCTTTCTTT.